This T cell receptor (beta chain) was identified during a study of blood T cell repertoires in COVID-19. As for the study in general: COVID-19 samples collected from the United States, Italy and Spain covered acute and convalescent phases. Nucleic acid was either cDNA or gDNA, and it came from T cells, B-cell-depleted T cells, or PBMCs.

In the original analysis: How many nucleated cells were present was estimated from reference gene primer amplification. The repertoire was sequenced with immunoSEQ multiplex PCR; TCRdb's copy has only in-frame clones and lacks some. The V and J calls and clone size come from that table; D and trimming were worked out from the DNA. The sample yields a few hundred thousand clones, around 87% seen once. Recovered Cohort 3 donors showed two negative PCRs, clearance, or symptom resolution. The ends were cut back, 5 bases at V and 7 bases at J, with 11 bases in the middle. The CDR3 is 12 amino acids. Per the germline V gene, CDR1 is SEHNR and CDR2 is FQNEAQ (reference sequence).

Sequenced input: PBMCs or T cells enriched from blood (not recorded which). This TCR was sampled from a man between 18 and 35 years old who had recovered from COVID-19. The rearrangement uses TRBV7-9 and TRBJ1-2; tentatively, D is TRBD1 (5 bases). CDR3 nucleotides: TGTGCCAGCAGCCCGGACGGGGGTGGCTACACCTTC. Translated: CASSPDGGGYTF.